These 25 T cell receptor beta chains were sequenced from one sample in a study of technical replicates of blood from four donors. Repertoires were generated with immunoSEQ multiplex PCR, while TCRdb's copy carries only in-frame clones and drops some. The table has about 80,000 clones, about 94% seen once. The sequenced sample was T cells isolated from PBMCs. The source of these receptors is a human donor in good health.

V gene TRBV9 combines with J gene TRBJ2-3; a possible D gene is TRBD2 (7 bases). CDR1 and CDR2 (germline): SGDLS, YYNGEE. The CDR3 covers 16 residues. Between the trimmed V and J ends, which lost 4 bases and 2 bases, there was a span of 17 bases. CDR3 loop: CASSLGGSGYTDTQYF. CDR3 bases: TGTGCCAGCAGCCTAGGGGGTAGCGGGTACACAGATACGCAGTATTTT.

The rearrangement joins TRBV28 to TRBJ2-7, with 8 nucleotides matching TRBD1. With 4 bases clipped from V and 4 bases from J, the junction kept 9 bases outside the gene matches. The germline CDR1 and CDR2 sequences are MDHEN and SYDVKM. The CDR3 is made up of 15 amino acids. The CDR3 DNA reads TGTGCCAGCAGTTCCGACAGGGGTAGAAGGTACGAGCAGTACTTC. This gives the protein CASSSDRGRRYEQYF.

This rearrangement joins TRBV10-3 to TRBJ1-1; D unclear. Between the trimmed V and J ends, which lost 7 bases and 3 bases, there was a span of 18 bases. This CDR3 spans 15 amino acids. Germline CDR1 ENHRY, CDR2 SYGVKD. The DNA of the CDR3 is TGTGCCATCAACAGCAATTCGGGGAGGGACACTGAAGCTTTCTTT. This gives the protein CAINSNSGRDTEAFF.

The genes are TRBV5-5 and TRBJ1-5; no clear D gene. This CDR3 has 13 amino acids. Per germline, CDR1 SGHKS and CDR2 YYEKEE (reference sequence). V was clipped by 4 bases and J by 5 bases, with 10 bases between them. CDR3 sequence reads: CASSVTGDQPQHF. As DNA, the CDR3 is TGTGCCAGCAGCGTGACGGGAGATCAGCCCCAGCATTTT.

This chain uses TRBV5-4 with TRBJ2-1, with a tentative D call TRBD1 (5 bases). The CDR3 spans 16 residues. CDR1 is SGHNT and CDR2 is YYREEE in the germline V gene (reference sequence). The V end lost 2 bases, the J end lost 0 bases, and 12 bases lay between the germline ends. The CDR3 coding sequence is TGTGCCAGCAGCTTATTATCAGGGCTCTCCTACAATGAGCAGTTCTTC. The encoded protein is CASSLLSGLSYNEQFF.

The chain recombines TRBV6-1 with TRBJ1-2; maybe TRBD1 (6 bases). The CDR3 totals 14 residues. The germline V gene has CDR1 MNHNS and CDR2 SASEGT. V was trimmed by 5 bases and J by 8 bases, leaving 18 bases between them. Written as DNA, the CDR3 is TGTGCCAGCAGTACAGGGCTTTCAACGGGAGGCTACACCTTC. This sequence encodes CASSTGLSTGGYTF.

The rearrangement uses TRBV7-2 and TRBJ2-1; perhaps TRBD2 as D (6 bases). This CDR3 is built from 16 residues. V lost 1 base to trimming and J lost 8 bases, with 18 bases between them. Germline assignment: CDR1 SGHTA and CDR2 FQGNSA. CDR3 loop: CASSLVALAASDEQFF. CDR3 DNA sequence: TGTGCCAGCAGCTTAGTTGCACTAGCAGCTTCCGATGAGCAGTTCTTC.

The CDR3 here is CASSIEDRGRGGYTF. DNA for the CDR3: TGTGCCAGTAGTATAGAAGACAGGGGGCGCGGTGGCTACACCTTC. The chain carries TRBV19 and TRBJ1-2, with 10 nucleotides matching TRBD1. There are 15 residues in the CDR3. Unmatched junction bases numbered 5, after V lost 0 bases and J lost 7 bases. Germline lookup yields CDR1 LNHDA and CDR2 SQIVND (reference sequence).

The DNA of the CDR3 is TGCGCCAGCAGTCAATTCCGGACAGGGGACGGCGAGCAGTACTTC. Encoded protein: CASSQFRTGDGEQYF. The chain joins TRBV23-1 to TRBJ2-7; TRBD1 agrees at 9 bases. TRBV23-1 is an ORF, with its function uncertain. The trim removed 1 base at V and 6 bases at J, leaving 7 bases unmatched. The CDR3 length is 15 residues.

The genes are TRBV6-1 and TRBJ1-1; 7 bases line up with TRBD1. The CDR3 covers 13 residues. The junction had 4 bases not matched to a gene; V was cut back by 3 bases and J by 6 bases. In germline, CDR1 is MNHNS, CDR2 SASEGT. Here the CDR3 DNA reads TGTGCCAGCAGTGATGGCGACAGGGCTGAAGCTTTCTTT. Its protein product is CASSDGDRAEAFF.

The chain uses TRBV30 and TRBJ2-1; 9 positions match TRBD1. CDR3 length: 12 amino acids. The J segment lost 4 bases and the V segment lost 8 bases, leaving 3 bases of the junction unmatched. CDR1 is GTSNPN, CDR2 SVGIG, per germline (reference sequence). The CDR3 nucleotides are TGTGCCGGGGGGACAGGGTACAATGAGCAGTTCTTC. This encodes CAGGTGYNEQFF.

The chain couples TRBV7-2 to TRBJ2-7, with D possibly matching TRBD2 (6 bases). Looked up from germline, CDR1 is SGHTA and CDR2 is FQGNSA. V was shortened by 5 bases and J by 2 bases, with 13 bases between the two germline ends. There are 14 residues in the CDR3. CDR3 residues: CASSQRGGPYEQYF. DNA of the CDR3: TGTGCCAGCAGCCAAAGAGGAGGGCCCTACGAGCAGTACTTC. The full variable domain, rest sourced from reference TRBV7-2 and TRBJ2-7, is GAGVSQSPSNKVTEKGKDVELRCDPISGHTALYWYRQSLGQGLEFLIYFQGNSAPDKSGLPSDRFSAERTGGSVSTLTIQRTQQEDSAVYLCASSQRGGPYEQYFGPGTRLTVT.

The J gene is TRBJ2-1, the V gene TRBV19; 12 bases agree with TRBD2. CDR1 LNHDA and CDR2 SQIVND come from the germline V gene (reference sequence). Trimming cost V 6 bases and J 3 bases; bases outside gene matches: 6. This CDR3 region has 16 residues. The CDR3 nucleotides are TGTGCCAGTAGCTTTCGGACTAGCGGGATCTACAATGAGCAGTTCTTC. It specifies CASSFRTSGIYNEQFF. The entire variable domain, with the rest obtained from reference TRBV19 and TRBJ2-1, is as follows: DGGITQSPKYLFRKEGQNVTLSCEQNLNHDAMYWYRQDPGQGLRLIYYSQIVNDFQKGDIAEGYSVSREKKESFPLTVTSAQKNPTAFYLCASSFRTSGIYNEQFFGPGTRLTVL.

The chain couples TRBV6-5 to TRBJ2-1, with 9 bases that match TRBD2. The J segment lost 3 bases and the V segment lost 5 bases, leaving 2 bases of the junction unmatched. Per the germline V gene, CDR1 is MNHEY and CDR2 is SVGAGI. This CDR3 comprises 14 residues. DNA of the CDR3: TGTGCCAGCAGTGATAGCGGGAGCTACAATGAGCAGTTCTTC. It yields the protein CASSDSGSYNEQFF.

The chain combines TRBV5-4 with TRBJ2-4; 10 nucleotides line up with TRBD2. The CDR3 covers 16 residues. Trimming removed 5 bases from V and 0 bases from J; junction bases left unmatched: 5. Germline V gene data show CDR1 as SGHNT and CDR2 as YYREEE (reference sequence). CDR3 residues: CASSSGTSVAKNIQYF. The CDR3 DNA reads as TGTGCCAGCAGTTCCGGGACTAGCGTAGCCAAAAACATTCAGTACTTC.

This chain uses TRBV27 with TRBJ1-4; 8 bases line up with TRBD1. Unmatched junction bases numbered 10, after V lost 6 bases and J lost 7 bases. CDR3 length: 15 amino acids. CDR1 and CDR2 from the germline V gene are MNHEY and SMNVEV (reference sequence). CDR3 residues: CASSPRTGRSEKLFF. Here the CDR3 DNA reads TGTGCCAGCAGCCCCAGGACAGGGAGGAGTGAAAAACTGTTTTTT.

The chain is built from TRBV5-4 and TRBJ1-1; TRBD1 is a possible D gene (5 bases). Germline CDR1 SGHNT, CDR2 YYREEE (reference sequence). CDR3 size: 15 residues. Trimming removed 3 bases from V and 4 bases from J, with 16 bases in between. CDR3 DNA sequence: TGTGCCAGCAGCTCCATCCCTGGGGGGGGCACTGAAGCTTTCTTT. Its translation is CASSSIPGGGTEAFF.

The chain carries TRBV14 and TRBJ2-1, with D unclear. Germline CDR1 and CDR2: SGHDN and FVKESK. Deletions cut 1 base from V and 5 bases from J, with 9 bases between. This CDR3 has 14 residues. This CDR3 reads CASSQGSFNNEQFF. CDR3 nucleotides: TGTGCCAGCAGCCAAGGGAGTTTCAACAATGAGCAGTTCTTC.

V usage is TRBV5-4 and J usage is TRBJ2-5; D uncertain. Trimming removed 1 base at V and 5 bases at J, with 3 bases between. Per the germline V gene, CDR1 is SGHNT and CDR2 is YYREEE (reference sequence). The CDR3 sequence is 11 residues long. CDR3 region: CASSLYETQYF. In DNA form, the CDR3 reads TGTGCCAGCAGCTTGTATGAGACCCAGTACTTC.

The chain joins TRBV7-9 to TRBJ1-1; D is undetermined. This CDR3 spans 14 amino acids. Trimming took off 3 bases at V and 5 bases at J, with 13 bases between the two ends. Germline values: CDR1 SEHNR, CDR2 FQNEAQ (reference sequence). CDR3 DNA sequence: TGTGCCAGCAGCTTTAGTGCGAGAGGGACTGAAGCTTTCTTT. It encodes CASSFSARGTEAFF.

V and J are TRBV30 and TRBJ2-3; 7 positions match TRBD1. The V and J ends lost 4 bases and 4 bases, in that order; junction bases with no gene match: 8. Per germline, CDR1 GTSNPN and CDR2 SVGIG (reference sequence). The CDR3 totals 14 residues. CDR3 amino acids: CAWTLEGGPDTQYF. The CDR3 bases are TGTGCCTGGACCCTAGAAGGGGGCCCAGATACGCAGTATTTT.

The rearrangement joins TRBV7-2 to TRBJ2-7, with 11 bases identical to TRBD2. The CDR3 consists of 16 residues. From germline, CDR1 is SGHTA and CDR2 FQGNSA. The ends lost 2 bases at V and 1 base at J; junction bases unmatched: 4. This CDR3 is CASSLTGTSGSYEQYF. The CDR3 DNA follows: TGTGCCAGCAGCTTAACAGGGACTAGCGGTTCCTACGAGCAGTACTTC.

This clone occurred once. The chain combines TRBV18 with TRBJ1-5; possibly TRBD1 for D (6 bases). The V gene's germline CDR1 is KGHSH and CDR2 LQKENI. The CDR3 totals 17 residues. Trimming left V 0 bases short and J 6 bases short, with 18 bases between. Here the CDR3 DNA reads TGTGCCAGCTCACCACCGAGTGGACAGCCAAAAGGTCAGCCCCAGCATTTT. Amino acid sequence: CASSPPSGQPKGQPQHF.

The chain links TRBV2 to TRBJ1-5, with 7 bases matching TRBD1. Germline CDR1 and CDR2: SNHLY and FYNNEI. J gave up 1 base and V 8 bases, and 5 bases lay outside the gene matches. This CDR3 has 14 residues. CDR3 DNA sequence: TGTGCCAGCGCAGAAGGGGGCAGCAATCAGCCCCAGCATTTT. Protein product: CASAEGGSNQPQHF.

This clone appeared once. The gene calls are TRBV6-5 and TRBJ1-1, with D possibly matching TRBD1 (6 bases). Germline assignment: CDR1 MNHEY and CDR2 SVGAGI. The CDR3 covers 14 residues. Between the trimmed V and J ends, which lost 4 bases and 1 base, there was a span of 10 bases. This CDR3 is CASSLGTRNTEAFF. The CDR3 DNA reads as TGTGCCAGCAGTTTAGGGACAAGGAACACTGAAGCTTTCTTT.